This TCR beta chain was profiled in a study of blood T cells in healthy people across ages. Points from the study as a whole: Age advanced and TCR beta diversity per million T cells fell, roughly linearly. In these data, TCR beta diversity tracked strongly with naive T cell percentage.

The V and J ends lost 5 bases and 3 bases, in that order; junction bases with no gene match: 11. Germline lookup yields CDR1 SEHNR and CDR2 FQNEAQ (reference sequence). The CDR3 sequence is 17 residues long. Primed by a sample-barcoded 5' primer and a J-beta primer mix, a second PCR proceeded for about 6 to 11 cycles. TCRdb passed the 5' RACE reads through MiXCR, listing each CDR3 protein once. The sample lists 1 million or so distinct CDR3 sequences; 25% were seen once. Comments on this clonotype: What it binds is unknown. The CDR3 ends on some other residue instead of the conserved phenylalanine or tryptophan, so this is likely a read error.

These records were also assigned to another study, of T cells of mothers and their children. That work adds: Primer M1S, used in the second PCR, introduced sample barcodes and 2-4 random nucleotides.

The rearrangement uses TRBV7-9 and TRBJ2-3; 10 bases are a match to TRBD2. The origin of this receptor is a girl aged 2 to 10 in good health. The sequenced sample consisted of blood. CDR3 sequence: CASSPLITSGATDTQYL. The CDR3 coding sequence is TGTGCCAGCAGCCCACTGATAACTAGCGGGGCTACAGATACGCAGTATCTT.